The 21 T cell receptor beta chains given below trace back to one sample, sequenced in a study of shared clonotypes between healthy human individuals. Data came from immunoSEQ multiplex PCR; TCRdb stores just in-frame clones and leaves some out. In the table there are 2,500,000 or so clones, roughly 90% of which are singletons. The sequenced material came from naive CD4+ T cells from PBMCs. Subset described: CD45RA+ positively selected. Receptors were obtained from a man aged 18 to 30 in good health. Some clones in this sample may be carry-over from other donors' samples.

This rearrangement joins TRBV18 to TRBJ2-7; 10 nucleotides agree with TRBD1. The V and J ends lost 10 bases and 6 bases, in that order; junction bases with no gene match: 15. Germline V gene data show CDR1 as KGHSH and CDR2 as LQKENI. This CDR3 is 15 amino acids long. The CDR3 sequence: CATNSGTGDLGEQYF. The CDR3 DNA follows: TGTGCCACCAACTCCGGGACAGGGGACCTCGGCGAGCAGTACTTC.

This chain joins TRBV19 and TRBJ2-7, with 9 bases that match TRBD1. V shed 5 bases, J shed 5 bases, and the junction held 13 bases outside the gene matches. The CDR3 extends over 16 amino acids. The V gene's germline CDR1 is LNHDA and CDR2 SQIVND (reference sequence). This CDR3 is CASSDGAGQGGNEQYF. For the CDR3, the DNA is TGTGCCAGTAGTGATGGAGCGGGACAGGGTGGGAACGAGCAGTACTTC.

CDR3 bases: TGCGCCAGCACCATGGGGGCCGGCACAGATACGCAGTATTTT. Amino acid sequence: CASTMGAGTDTQYF. This sequence joins TRBV5-1 and TRBJ2-3; D is perhaps TRBD1 (6 bases). Per the germline V gene, CDR1 is SGHRS and CDR2 is YFSETQ. This CDR3 has 14 residues. Trimming took off 6 bases at V and 1 base at J, with 12 bases between the two ends. The variable domain in full, with the rest retrieved from reference TRBV5-1 and TRBJ2-3, is KAGVTQTPRYLIKTRGQQVTLSCSPISGHRSVSWYQQTPGQGLQFLFEYFSETQRNKGNFPGRFSGRQFSNSRSEMNVSTLELGDSALYLCASTMGAGTDTQYFGPGTRLTVL.

V is TRBV30 and J is TRBJ2-5; D ambiguous. The end of the DNA aligns better with TRBJ2-7, so the J call may be wrong. The CDR3 has 13 amino acids. Germline CDR1 is GTSNPN and CDR2 is SVGIG (reference sequence). CDR3 loop: CAWSVVAPGEQYF. The CDR3 bases are TGTGCCTGGAGTGTTGTGGCCCCAGGCGAGCAGTACTTC.

The chain is built from TRBV7-8 and TRBJ2-3; possible D gene TRBD2, 5 bases. Germline V lookup: CDR1 SGHVS, CDR2 FQNEAQ. V shed 4 bases and J shed 7 bases, with 12 bases lying between them. CDR3 length: 13 residues. DNA for the CDR3: TGTGCCAGCAGCTCCGGACTCCGTAATACGCAGTATTTT. Translation gives CASSSGLRNTQYF.

The chain joins TRBV28 to TRBJ2-7; D uncertain. The V gene's germline CDR1 is MDHEN and CDR2 SYDVKM. The germline V and J ends were trimmed by 6 bases and 5 bases, with 14 bases remaining between them. The CDR3 is made up of 13 amino acids. This chain's CDR3 is CASRDTFIHEQYF. CDR3 bases: TGTGCCAGCAGAGATACTTTTATCCACGAGCAGTACTTC.

With regard to this clone: Other nucleotide sequences from this sample produce the same CDR3. The rearrangement links TRBV6-5 to TRBJ2-5; 11 bases fit TRBD2. V shed 0 bases and J 4 bases; nucleotides not matched to a gene: 1. This CDR3 has 15 residues. From germline, CDR1 is MNHEY and CDR2 SVGAGI. The CDR3 loop is CASSYSSGRGETQYF. CDR3 DNA sequence: TGTGCCAGCAGTTACTCTAGCGGGAGGGGAGAGACCCAGTACTTC.

This clone was recorded only once. This chain links TRBV19 with TRBJ1-1; no clear D gene. This CDR3 is built from 13 residues. V was shortened by 6 bases and J by 5 bases, with 13 bases between the two germline ends. Looked up from germline, CDR1 is LNHDA and CDR2 is SQIVND (reference sequence). CDR3 loop: CASSPKVLTEAFF. CDR3 sequence (DNA): TGTGCCAGTAGCCCAAAGGTTCTGACTGAAGCTTTCTTT.

The chain carries TRBV28 and TRBJ1-2; possibly TRBD1 for D (5 bases). The CDR3 contains 12 residues. CDR1 MDHEN and CDR2 SYDVKM come from the germline V gene. V lost 8 bases to trimming and J lost 6 bases, with 13 bases between them. The CDR3 region has the DNA TGTGCCAGCTCCCGGGACGCCCATGGCTACACCTTC. Its translation: CASSRDAHGYTF.

This chain links TRBV5-1 with TRBJ2-1; 11 bases are shared with TRBD2. The ends lost 4 bases at V and 7 bases at J; junction bases unmatched: 10. Germline values: CDR1 SGHRS, CDR2 YFSETQ. CDR3 length: 16 residues. CDR3 residues: CASSRIAGGPSNEQFF. For the CDR3, the DNA is TGCGCCAGCAGCAGAATAGCGGGAGGGCCCTCTAATGAGCAGTTCTTC.

The V and J genes are TRBV6-6 and TRBJ2-3; 12 bases are shared with TRBD2. The CDR3 contains 16 residues. Germline V gene data show CDR1 as MNHNY and CDR2 as SVGAGI (reference sequence). V lost 0 bases to trimming and J lost 6 bases; unmatched junction nucleotides: 4. CDR3 sequence reads: CASSYSGLAGKDTQYF. In nucleotides, the CDR3 is TGTGCCAGCAGTTACTCCGGACTAGCGGGAAAGGATACGCAGTATTTT.

The chain carries TRBV9 and TRBJ2-1, with a weak D call TRBD1 (6 bases). This CDR3 contains 16 residues. V was cut by 2 bases and J by 6 bases, with 18 bases left in between. Germline V gives CDR1 SGDLS, CDR2 YYNGEE. CDR3: CASSVARPRGSNEQFF. The CDR3 DNA is TGTGCCAGCAGCGTCGCACGCCCAAGGGGGAGCAATGAGCAGTTCTTC.

The chain couples TRBV6-6 to TRBJ2-7; D assignment may be TRBD1 or TRBD2 (6 bases each). Germline lookup yields CDR1 MNHNY and CDR2 SVGAGI (reference sequence). Trimming took 2 bases from V and 12 from J, leaving 20 bases between them. The CDR3 sequence is 14 residues long. The CDR3 protein is CASSYTTAGGGLYF. As DNA, the CDR3 is TGTGCCAGCAGTTACACAACCGCTGGAGGGGGTCTGTACTTC.

The rearrangement joins TRBV5-1 to TRBJ1-1; 9 nucleotides line up with TRBD1. Germline loops: CDR1 SGHRS, CDR2 YFSETQ. CDR3 length: 16 amino acids. V shed 4 bases and J 1 base; nucleotides not matched to a gene: 8. This CDR3 reads CASSREPGQGNTEAFF. The CDR3 nucleotides are TGCGCCAGCAGCCGAGAACCGGGACAGGGGAACACTGAAGCTTTCTTT.

V gene TRBV7-9 combines with J gene TRBJ2-3, with TRBD1 as a possible D gene (6 bases). Germline loops: CDR1 SEHNR, CDR2 FQNEAQ (reference sequence). Between the trimmed V and J ends, which lost 3 bases and 0 bases, there was a span of 10 bases. The CDR3 consists of 15 residues. This CDR3 reads CASSFGQPSTDTQYF. The CDR3 coding sequence is TGTGCCAGCAGCTTTGGACAGCCTAGCACAGATACGCAGTATTTT.

V usage is TRBV2 and J usage is TRBJ2-6; unclear D gene. V was trimmed by 7 bases and J by 4 bases, leaving 11 bases between them. The germline CDR1 and CDR2 sequences are SNHLY and FYNNEI. The length of the CDR3 is 14 residues. CDR3 coding DNA: TGTGCCAGCACCAAAGACAAAGGGGCCAACGTCCTGACTTTC. It is translated as CASTKDKGANVLTF.

The chain links TRBV7-9 to TRBJ2-7; 7 positions match TRBD2. V was pared by 1 base and J by 3 bases, with 6 bases of the junction left unmatched. This CDR3 is built from 15 residues. Germline V gene lookup returns CDR1 SEHNR and CDR2 FQNEAQ (reference sequence). The CDR3 is CASSLGSSGNYEQYF. The CDR3 region has the DNA TGTGCCAGCAGCTTAGGATCTAGCGGAAACTACGAGCAGTACTTC.

This rearrangement joins TRBV10-2 to TRBJ1-2, with a weak D call TRBD1 (6 bases). CDR1 is WSHSY and CDR2 is SAAADI in the germline V gene. This CDR3 is 13 amino acids long. V was cut by 6 bases and J by 4 bases, with 12 bases left in between. The CDR3 nucleotides read TGCGCCAGCAGACCGGGGACAACCTATGGCTACACCTTC. Encoded protein: CASRPGTTYGYTF.

V usage is TRBV5-1 and J usage is TRBJ1-4; D possibly corresponds to TRBD1 (5 bases). Trimming removed 0 bases from V and 11 bases from J, with 14 bases in between. CDR3 size: 14 residues. Germline lookup yields CDR1 SGHRS and CDR2 YFSETQ. The CDR3 sequence: CASSLAQANGKLFF. CDR3 coding DNA: TGCGCCAGCAGCTTGGCACAGGCTAATGGGAAACTGTTTTTT.

The rearrangement uses TRBV4-3 and TRBJ1-2; 9 bases match TRBD1. The germline CDR1 and CDR2 sequences are LGHNA and YSLEER. The CDR3 runs 15 residues. Germline trimming cut 3 bases from V and 4 bases from J; bases unmatched to any gene: 6. CDR3 DNA sequence: TGCGCCAGCAGCCACTGGACAGGGGCCACCTATGGCTACACCTTC. This translates into CASSHWTGATYGYTF.

This rearrangement joins TRBV9 to TRBJ2-1; D perhaps matches TRBD2 (5 bases). This CDR3 spans 18 amino acids. V was pared by 0 bases and J by 4 bases, with 20 bases between. From germline, CDR1 is SGDLS and CDR2 YYNGEE. In DNA form, the CDR3 reads TGTGCCAGCAGCGTAGTGAGTCAAGCGCCCGGGATGTACAATGAGCAGTTCTTC. It yields the protein CASSVVSQAPGMYNEQFF.